The TCR beta chain described here comes from a study of blood T cell repertoires in COVID-19. The wider study: Samples of COVID-19 (acute and convalescent) were obtained from the United States, Italy and Spain. T cells, B-cell-depleted T cells, or PBMCs supplied cDNA or gDNA.

Some clones are missing from TCRdb's copy, which holds only in-frame ones; the method was immunoSEQ multiplex PCR. The data hold about 150,000 clones, with around 87% observed a single time. Germline CDR1 reads ENHRY; CDR2 reads SYGVKD. The CDR3 runs 12 residues. The ends lost 6 bases at V and 8 bases at J; junction bases unmatched: 4. The sample comprised peripheral blood. This TCR derives from a man of 80 years or more with acute or convalescent COVID-19. The V and J genes are TRBV10-3 and TRBJ2-1; TRBD1 matches at 7 bases. The CDR3 loop is CAISLDRDEQFF. CDR3 nucleotide sequence: TGTGCCATCAGCCTCGACAGGGATGAGCAGTTCTTC.